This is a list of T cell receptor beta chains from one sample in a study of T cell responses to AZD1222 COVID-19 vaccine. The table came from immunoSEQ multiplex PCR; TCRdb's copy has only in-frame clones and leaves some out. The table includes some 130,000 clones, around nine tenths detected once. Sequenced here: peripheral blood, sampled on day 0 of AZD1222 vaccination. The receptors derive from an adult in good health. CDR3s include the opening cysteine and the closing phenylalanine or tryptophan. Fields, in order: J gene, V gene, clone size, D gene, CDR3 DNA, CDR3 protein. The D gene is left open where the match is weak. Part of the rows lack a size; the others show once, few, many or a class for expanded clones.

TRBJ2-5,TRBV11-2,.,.,TGTGCCAGCAGCCGCCAAGAGACCCAGTACTTC,CASSRQETQYF
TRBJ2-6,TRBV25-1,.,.,TGTGCCAGCAGGGGGAGGACAGGAAAAAGCTCTGGGGCCAACGTCCTGACTTTC,CASRGRTGKSSGANVLTF
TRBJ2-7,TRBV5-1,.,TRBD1,TGCGCCAGCAGGCAGGGGGTTACCTACGAGCAGTACTTC,CASRQGVTYEQYF
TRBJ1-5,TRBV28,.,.,TGTGCCAGCAGTCCCCACGGGGGGATCAGCAATCAGCCCCAGCATTTT,CASSPHGGISNQPQHF
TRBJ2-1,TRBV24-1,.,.,TGTGCCACCAGTGATTTTCTCAGCACCAATGAGCAGTTCTTC,CATSDFLSTNEQFF
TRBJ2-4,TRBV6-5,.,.,TGTGCCAGCAGTTACTCAAGCGTTCAGTACTTC,CASSYSSVQYF
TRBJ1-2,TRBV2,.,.,TGTGCCAGCATAGAGGGAGTGGCTGGCTACACCTTC,CASIEGVAGYTF
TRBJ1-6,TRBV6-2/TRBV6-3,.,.,TGTGCCAGCAGTAATCTCCCTTCCGGAGTTACCCTCCTCCACTTT,CASSNLPSGVTLLHF
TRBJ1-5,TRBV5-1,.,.,TGCGCCAGCAGCTTGGAGGGGGTAGGAGGCAATCAGCCCCAGCATTTT,CASSLEGVGGNQPQHF
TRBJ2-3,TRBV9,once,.,TGTGCCAGCAGCCCGGTTCGTAGTACAGATACGCAGTATTTT,CASSPVRSTDTQYF
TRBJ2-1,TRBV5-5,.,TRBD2,TGTGCCAGCAGCTTCTATAGCGGGGTCTACAATGAGCAGTTCTTC,CASSFYSGVYNEQFF
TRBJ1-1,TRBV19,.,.,TGTGCCAGTAGTAAGACCGGGACGGTGAACACTGAAGCTTTCTTT,CASSKTGTVNTEAFF
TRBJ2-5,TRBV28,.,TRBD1,TGTGCCAGCAGCCTAGGACAGGGACAAGAGACCCAGTACTTC,CASSLGQGQETQYF
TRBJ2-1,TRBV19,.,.,TGTGCCAGTAGTCCCATAGGGGGGGCACTCAATGAGCAGTTCTTC,CASSPIGGALNEQFF
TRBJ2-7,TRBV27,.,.,TGTGCCAGCAGTTTATACCCGGGGGGCTCAGGCAAGCAGTACTTC,CASSLYPGGSGKQYF
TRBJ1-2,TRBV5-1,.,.,TGCGCCAGCAGATTGGAGATGTTGGGGGCGCGTGGCTACACCTTC,CASRLEMLGARGYTF
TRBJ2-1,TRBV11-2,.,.,TGTGCCAGCCGAGGGGGGAGCTCCTACAATGAGCAGTTCTTC,CASRGGSSYNEQFF
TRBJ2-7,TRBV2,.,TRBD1,TGTGCCAGCAGTTCGCAGGGGGCCTACGAGCAGTACTTC,CASSSQGAYEQYF
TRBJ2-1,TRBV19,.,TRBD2,TGTGCCAGTAGTACAGTAGCGGGGTCCAATGAGCAGTTCTTC,CASSTVAGSNEQFF
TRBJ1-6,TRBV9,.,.,TGTGCCAGCAGCGTAGGAGGCAGGGGACTCTCACCCCTCCACTTT,CASSVGGRGLSPLHF
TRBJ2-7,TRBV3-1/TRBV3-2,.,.,TGTGCCAGCAGCCAAGCTGGAAGCGAGCAGTACTTC,CASSQAGSEQYF
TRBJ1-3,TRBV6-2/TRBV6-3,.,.,TGTGCCAGCAGTCCCCGGCCGGGGGACGGAAACACCATATATTTT,CASSPRPGDGNTIYF
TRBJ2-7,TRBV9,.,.,TGTGCCAGCAGCGTAGATTTGGCAGGAACCTACGAGCAGTACTTC,CASSVDLAGTYEQYF
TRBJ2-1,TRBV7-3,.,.,TGTGCCAGCAGCTTAGACCTAACCGTCTACAATGAGCAGTTCTTC,CASSLDLTVYNEQFF
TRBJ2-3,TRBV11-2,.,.,TGTGCCAGCAGCGCCCGGGGACGCGGACCCTGGGATACGCAGTATTTT,CASSARGRGPWDTQYF
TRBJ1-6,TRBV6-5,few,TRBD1,TGTGCCAGCCGGACAGGTAGTCAAGGTTCACCCCTCCACTTT,CASRTGSQGSPLHF
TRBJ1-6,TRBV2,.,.,TGTGCCAGCAGGAGGGAGAGCTCCTATAATTCACCCCTCCACTTT,CASRRESSYNSPLHF
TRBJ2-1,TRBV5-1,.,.,TGCGCCAGCAGTCTGGAGCGGGTTCCGAACAATGAGCAGTTCTTC,CASSLERVPNNEQFF
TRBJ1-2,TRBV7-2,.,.,TGTGCCAGCAGCTCGCTACGGACTAACTATGGCTACACCTTC,CASSSLRTNYGYTF
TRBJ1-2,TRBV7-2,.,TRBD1,TGTGTCAGCAGCGCCCTCGGGGACAGGGGCCTACAGAATGGCTACACCTTC,CVSSALGDRGLQNGYTF
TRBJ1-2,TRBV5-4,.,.,TGTGCCAGCAGAGTAACAGCATATAACTATGGCTACACCTTC,CASRVTAYNYGYTF
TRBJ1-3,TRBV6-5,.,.,TGTGCCAGCAGTTACTCGATTACGGGCTCTGGAAACACCATATATTTT,CASSYSITGSGNTIYF
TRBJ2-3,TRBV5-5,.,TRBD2,TGTGCCAGCAGCTTCTTTGCTAGCGGGGCTAGCACAGATACGCAGTATTTT,CASSFFASGASTDTQYF
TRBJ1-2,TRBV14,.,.,TGTGCCAGCAGCCAAGATTGGAGTTTTGGCTACACCTTC,CASSQDWSFGYTF
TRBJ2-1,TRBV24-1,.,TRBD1,TGTGCCACCAGTGCCCTGACAGGGTTCTCCTACAATGAGCAGTTCTTC,CATSALTGFSYNEQFF
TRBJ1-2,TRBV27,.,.,TGTGCCAGCAGTTTATCGATGGGGGCCATAGGCTACACCTTC,CASSLSMGAIGYTF
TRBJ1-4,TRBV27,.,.,TGTGCCAGCAGTTTATCACAGGGAAGGACTAATGAAAAACTGTTTTTT,CASSLSQGRTNEKLFF
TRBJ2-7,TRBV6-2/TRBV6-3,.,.,TGTGCCAGCAGTTACACGGTCTTCTCCTACGAGCAGTACTTC,CASSYTVFSYEQYF
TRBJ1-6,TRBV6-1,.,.,TGTGCCAGCAGTGCAACCAGGAGCTCCTATAATTCACCCCTCCACTTT,CASSATRSSYNSPLHF
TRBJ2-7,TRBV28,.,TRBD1,TGTGCCAGCAGTACCCCGACAGGGTACAACCCCTACGAGCAGTACTTC,CASSTPTGYNPYEQYF
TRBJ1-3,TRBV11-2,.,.,TGTGCCAGCAGCGCCGGGACGGTTGGAAACACCATATATTTT,CASSAGTVGNTIYF
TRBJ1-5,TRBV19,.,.,TGTGCCAGTAGTATAGGGACAACCCTGGAGCCCCAGCATTTT,CASSIGTTLEPQHF
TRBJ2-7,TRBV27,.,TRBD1,TGTGCCAGCAGTCTACAGGGGCCTGATTACGAGCAGTACTTC,CASSLQGPDYEQYF
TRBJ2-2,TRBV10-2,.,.,TGCGCCAGCAGTAGTCGAGGGCCCCCCACCGGGGAGCTGTTTTTT,CASSSRGPPTGELFF
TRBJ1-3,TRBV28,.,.,TGTGCCAGCAGTACCGATAGACGGGGGGCCTCTGGAAACACCATATATTTT,CASSTDRRGASGNTIYF
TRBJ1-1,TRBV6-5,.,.,TGTGCCAGCAGTTTGAGGGAATATAACACTGAAGCTTTCTTT,CASSLREYNTEAFF
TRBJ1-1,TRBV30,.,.,TGTGCCTGGAGTGTATTTGGCGCAGGGGCCTCCAACACTGAAGCTTTCTTT,CAWSVFGAGASNTEAFF
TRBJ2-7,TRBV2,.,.,TGTGCCAGCAGGGGGGGCGGGTCCTACGAGCAGTACTTC,CASRGGGSYEQYF
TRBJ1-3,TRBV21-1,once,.,TGTGCCAGCAGCAATCCGGGACAGGGGGTTTCTGGTAACACCATATATTTT,CASSNPGQGVSGNTIYF
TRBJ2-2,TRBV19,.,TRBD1,TGTGCCAGTAGTACAACAGGGGGCGCCGGGGAGCTGTTTTTT,CASSTTGGAGELFF
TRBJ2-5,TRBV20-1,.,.,TGCAGTGCTCGTAGAGAGACCCAGTACTTC,CSARRETQYF
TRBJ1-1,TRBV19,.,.,TGTGCCAGTATCCTGAACACTGAAGCTTTCTTT,CASILNTEAFF
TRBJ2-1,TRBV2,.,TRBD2,TGTGCCAGCAGTGTCGTGAGCGGGGGGTTAGATGAGCAGTTCTTC,CASSVVSGGLDEQFF
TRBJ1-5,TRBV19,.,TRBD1,TGTGCCAGTAGTTCCCCGGACAGGGGAAGCAATCAGCCCCAGCATTTT,CASSSPDRGSNQPQHF
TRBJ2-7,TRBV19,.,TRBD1,TGTGCCAGTAGCCTGACAGGGGCCTACGAGCAGTACTTC,CASSLTGAYEQYF
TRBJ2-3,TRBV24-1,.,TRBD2,TGTGCCACCAGTGAAGCGGGGCGGGAAGATACGCAGTATTTT,CATSEAGREDTQYF
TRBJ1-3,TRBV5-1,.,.,TGCGCCAGCAGCTTGGGACTCCTCGGAAACACCATATATTTT,CASSLGLLGNTIYF
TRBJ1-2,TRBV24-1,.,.,TGTGCCACCAGCACCCGGGGTAGCTATGGCTACACCTTC,CATSTRGSYGYTF
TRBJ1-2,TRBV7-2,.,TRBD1,TGTGCCAGCAGCTTAGGAACAGGGGTCCAATATGGCTACACCTTC,CASSLGTGVQYGYTF